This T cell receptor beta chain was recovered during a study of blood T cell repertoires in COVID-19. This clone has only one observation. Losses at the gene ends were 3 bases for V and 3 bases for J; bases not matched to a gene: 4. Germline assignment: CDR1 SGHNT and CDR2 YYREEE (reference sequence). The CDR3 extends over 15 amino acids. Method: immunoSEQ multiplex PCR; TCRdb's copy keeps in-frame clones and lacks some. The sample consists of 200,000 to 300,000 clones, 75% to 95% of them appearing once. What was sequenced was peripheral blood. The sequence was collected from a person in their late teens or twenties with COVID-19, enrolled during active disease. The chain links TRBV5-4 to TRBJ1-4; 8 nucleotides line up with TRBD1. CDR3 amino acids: CASSSRGRANEKLFF. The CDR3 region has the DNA TGTGCCAGCAGCTCCAGGGGGCGGGCTAATGAAAAACTGTTTTTT.